This T cell receptor beta chain was observed in a study of blood T cell repertoires in COVID-19. For the study at large: Samples taken during acute and convalescent COVID-19 were collected in the United States, Italy and Spain.

Note on this clone: A read error may produce the germline difference seen at one junction end.

In the study's own analysis: Estimated nucleated cell counts came from reference gene primer amplification. TCRdb's copy holds only in-frame clones and misses some; the assay was immunoSEQ multiplex PCR. The DNA gave D and trimming, while V, J and clone size come from that table. Here the sample spans approximately 250,000 clones, 88% being singletons. CDR1 and CDR2 from the germline V gene are SGHTA and FQGNSA. There are 16 residues in the CDR3. The sequence derives from a middle-aged woman with acute COVID-19. V gene TRBV7-2 combines with J gene TRBJ1-1, with D unclear. Specimen: PBMCs or T cells enriched from blood (not recorded which). This CDR3 is CASTLLSLVTGTEAFF. DNA of the CDR3: TGTGCCAGCACCTTACTTAGTTTGGTGACGGGGACTGAAGCTTTCTTT.